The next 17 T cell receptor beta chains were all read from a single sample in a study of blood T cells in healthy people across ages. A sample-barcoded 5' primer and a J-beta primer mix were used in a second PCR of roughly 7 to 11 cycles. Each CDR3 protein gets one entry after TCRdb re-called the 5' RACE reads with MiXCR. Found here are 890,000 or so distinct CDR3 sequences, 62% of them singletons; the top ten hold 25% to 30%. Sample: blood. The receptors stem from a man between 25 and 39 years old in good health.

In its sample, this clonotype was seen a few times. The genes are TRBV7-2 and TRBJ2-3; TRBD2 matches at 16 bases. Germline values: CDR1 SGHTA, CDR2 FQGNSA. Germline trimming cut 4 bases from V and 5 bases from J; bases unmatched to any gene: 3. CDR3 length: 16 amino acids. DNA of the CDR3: TGTGCCAGCAGCTGGGGACTAGCGGGGGGGCTAGATACGCAGTATTTT. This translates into CASSWGLAGGLDTQYF.

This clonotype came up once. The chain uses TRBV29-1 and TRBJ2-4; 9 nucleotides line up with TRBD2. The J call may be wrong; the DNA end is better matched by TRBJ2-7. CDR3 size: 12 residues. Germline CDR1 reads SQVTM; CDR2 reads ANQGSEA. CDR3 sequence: CSAWTSVDEQYF. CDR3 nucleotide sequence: TGCAGCGCCTGGACTAGCGTGGACGAGCAGTACTTC.

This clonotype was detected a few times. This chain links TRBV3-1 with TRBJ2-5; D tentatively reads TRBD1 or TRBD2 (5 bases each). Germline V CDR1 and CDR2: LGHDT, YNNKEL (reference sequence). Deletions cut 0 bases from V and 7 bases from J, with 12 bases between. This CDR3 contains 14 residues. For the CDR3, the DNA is TGTGCCAGCAGCCAAGAGGGGAGTGGGGGGACCCAGTACTTC. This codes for CASSQEGSGGTQYF.

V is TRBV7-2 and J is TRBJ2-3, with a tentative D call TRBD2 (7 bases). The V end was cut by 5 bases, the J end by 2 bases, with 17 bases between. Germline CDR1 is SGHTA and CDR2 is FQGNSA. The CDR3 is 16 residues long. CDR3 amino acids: CASSLVGGGLTDTQYF. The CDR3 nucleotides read TGTGCCAGCAGCCTAGTAGGGGGGGGGCTCACAGATACGCAGTATTTT.

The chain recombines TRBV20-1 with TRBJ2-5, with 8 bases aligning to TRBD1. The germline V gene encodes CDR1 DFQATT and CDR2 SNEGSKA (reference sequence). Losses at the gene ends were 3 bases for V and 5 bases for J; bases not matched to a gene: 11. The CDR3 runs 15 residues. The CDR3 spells CSASRLQGVVETQYF. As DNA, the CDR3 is TGCAGTGCTAGTCGATTACAGGGGGTTGTTGAGACCCAGTACTTC.

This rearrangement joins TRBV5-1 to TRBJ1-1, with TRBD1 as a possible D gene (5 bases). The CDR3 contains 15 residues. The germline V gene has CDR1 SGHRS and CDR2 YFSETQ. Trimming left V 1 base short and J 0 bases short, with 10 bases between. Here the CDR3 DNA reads TGCGCCAGCAGCTTGTGGCAGGGTTTGAACACTGAAGCTTTCTTT. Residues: CASSLWQGLNTEAFF.

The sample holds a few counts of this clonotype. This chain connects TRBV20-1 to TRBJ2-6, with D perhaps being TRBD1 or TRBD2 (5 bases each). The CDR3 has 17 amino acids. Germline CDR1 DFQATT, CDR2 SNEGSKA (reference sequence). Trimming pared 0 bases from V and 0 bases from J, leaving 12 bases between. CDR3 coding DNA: TGCAGTGCTAGAGATGGAGGACACGTCTCTGGGGCCAACGTCCTGACTTTC. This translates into CSARDGGHVSGANVLTF.

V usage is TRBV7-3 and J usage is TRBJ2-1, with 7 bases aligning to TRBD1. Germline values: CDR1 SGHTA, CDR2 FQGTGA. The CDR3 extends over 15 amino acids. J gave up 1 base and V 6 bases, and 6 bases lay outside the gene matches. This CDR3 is CASSPQGDSYNEQFF. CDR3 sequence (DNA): TGTGCCAGCAGTCCTCAGGGGGATTCCTACAATGAGCAGTTCTTC.

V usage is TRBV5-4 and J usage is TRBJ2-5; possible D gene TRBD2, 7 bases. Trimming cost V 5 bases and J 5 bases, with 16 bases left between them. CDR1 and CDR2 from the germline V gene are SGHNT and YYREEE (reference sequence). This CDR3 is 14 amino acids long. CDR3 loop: CASSDKQGGETQYF. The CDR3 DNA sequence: TGTGCCAGCAGTGATAAACAGGGAGGGGAGACCCAGTACTTC.

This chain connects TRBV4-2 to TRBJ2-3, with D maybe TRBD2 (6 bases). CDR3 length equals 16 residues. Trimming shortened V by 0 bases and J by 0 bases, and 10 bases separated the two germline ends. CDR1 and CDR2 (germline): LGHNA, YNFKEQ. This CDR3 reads CASSQEGLTSTDTQYF. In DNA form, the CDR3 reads TGTGCCAGCAGCCAAGAGGGACTCACTAGCACAGATACGCAGTATTTT.

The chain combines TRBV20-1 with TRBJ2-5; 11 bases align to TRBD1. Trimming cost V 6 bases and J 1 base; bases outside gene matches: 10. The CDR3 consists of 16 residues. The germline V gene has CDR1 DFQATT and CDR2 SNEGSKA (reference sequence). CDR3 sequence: CSAAGTGGRGQETQYF. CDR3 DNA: TGCAGTGCAGCCGGGACAGGGGGTCGTGGCCAAGAGACCCAGTACTTC.

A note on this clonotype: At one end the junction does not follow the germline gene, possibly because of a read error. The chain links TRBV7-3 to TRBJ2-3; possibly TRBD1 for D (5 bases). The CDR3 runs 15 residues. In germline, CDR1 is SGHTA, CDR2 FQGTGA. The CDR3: CASNPGQGSTDTQYF. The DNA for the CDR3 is TGTGCCAGCAACCCGGGCCAGGGATCCACAGATACACAGTATTTT.

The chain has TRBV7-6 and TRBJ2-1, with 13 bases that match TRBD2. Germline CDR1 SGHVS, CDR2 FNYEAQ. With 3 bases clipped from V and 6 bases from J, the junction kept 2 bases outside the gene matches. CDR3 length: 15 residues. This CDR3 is CASSFGTSGTNEQFF. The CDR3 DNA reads TGTGCCAGCAGCTTCGGGACTAGCGGGACCAATGAGCAGTTCTTC.

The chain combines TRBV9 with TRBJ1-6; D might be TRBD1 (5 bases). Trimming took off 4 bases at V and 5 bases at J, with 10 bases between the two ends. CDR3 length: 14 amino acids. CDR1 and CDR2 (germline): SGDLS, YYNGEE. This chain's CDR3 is CASSRQTDNSPLHF. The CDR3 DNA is TGTGCCAGCAGCAGACAGACGGATAATTCACCCCTCCACTTT. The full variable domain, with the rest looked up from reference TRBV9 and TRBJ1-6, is DSGVTQTPKHLITATGQRVTLRCSPRSGDLSVYWYQQSLDQGLQFLIQYYNGEERAKGNILERFSAQQFPDLHSELNLSSLELGDSALYFCASSRQTDNSPLHFGNGTRLTVT.

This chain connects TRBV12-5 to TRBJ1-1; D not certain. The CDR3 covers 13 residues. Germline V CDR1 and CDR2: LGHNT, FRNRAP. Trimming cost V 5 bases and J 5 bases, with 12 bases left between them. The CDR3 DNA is TGTGCTAGTGGTCCTGCTCAGAATACTGAAGCTTTCTTT. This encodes CASGPAQNTEAFF.

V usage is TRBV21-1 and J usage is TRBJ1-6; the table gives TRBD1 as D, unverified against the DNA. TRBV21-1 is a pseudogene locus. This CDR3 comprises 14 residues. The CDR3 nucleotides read TGTGCCAGCATCGGACAGGGGTTTAATTCACCCCTCCACTTT. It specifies CASIGQGFNSPLHF.

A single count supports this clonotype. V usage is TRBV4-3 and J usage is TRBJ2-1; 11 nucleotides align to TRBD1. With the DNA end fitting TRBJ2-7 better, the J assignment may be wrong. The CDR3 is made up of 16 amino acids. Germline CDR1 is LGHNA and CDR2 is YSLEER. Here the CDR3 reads CASSQGGTGGTYEQYF. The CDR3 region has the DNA TGCGCCAGCAGCCAGGGGGGGACAGGGGGAACCTACGAGCAGTACTTC.